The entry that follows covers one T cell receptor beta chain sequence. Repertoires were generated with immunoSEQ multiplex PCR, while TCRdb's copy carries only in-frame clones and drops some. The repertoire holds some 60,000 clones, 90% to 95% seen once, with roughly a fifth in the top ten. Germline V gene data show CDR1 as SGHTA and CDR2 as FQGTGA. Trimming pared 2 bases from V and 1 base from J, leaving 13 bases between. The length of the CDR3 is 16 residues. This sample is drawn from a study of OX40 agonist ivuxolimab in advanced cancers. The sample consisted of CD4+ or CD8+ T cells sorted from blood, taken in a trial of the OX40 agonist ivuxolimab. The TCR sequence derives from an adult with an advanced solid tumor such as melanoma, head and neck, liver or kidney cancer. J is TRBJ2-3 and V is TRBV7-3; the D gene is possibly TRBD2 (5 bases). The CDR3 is CASSLSGIGGTDTQYF. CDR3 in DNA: TGTGCCAGCAGCTTATCCGGGATAGGCGGCACAGATACGCAGTATTTT.